This TCR beta chain was found in a study of metastatic and nonmetastatic thyroid tumors. As for the study in general: Repertoire comparisons spanned blood and tumor or nodule tissue from malignant and benign thyroid patients. Findings and caveats of the study: Significantly higher TCR beta diversity was reportedly seen in malignant thyroid tumors than benign nodules, in blood and tumor.

Using MiXCR, TCRdb re-called clones from the PCR reads. The data hold some 40,000 clones, with about a sixth observed a single time. Patients were all untreated before their thyroid surgery. Trimming at V came to 4 bases and at J to 2 bases, leaving 4 bases not matched to a gene. The CDR3 has 17 residues. CDR1 is SGHAT and CDR2 is FQDESV in the germline V gene (reference sequence). This clone came up a few times. Its antigen is still unknown. This sequence may be a read error, since a much larger clone differs from it by one base. Source material: blood. The chain links TRBV11-1 to TRBJ2-3; 15 bases are a match to TRBD2. The receptor was derived from a female donor with papillary thyroid cancer or a benign thyroid nodule (not recorded which). Some clones in this sample may be carry-over from other donors' samples. The chain's CDR3 is CASSSGLAGGPTDTQYF. The CDR3 DNA sequence: TGTGCCAGCAGCTCTGGACTAGCGGGGGGGCCCACAGATACGCAGTATTTT.